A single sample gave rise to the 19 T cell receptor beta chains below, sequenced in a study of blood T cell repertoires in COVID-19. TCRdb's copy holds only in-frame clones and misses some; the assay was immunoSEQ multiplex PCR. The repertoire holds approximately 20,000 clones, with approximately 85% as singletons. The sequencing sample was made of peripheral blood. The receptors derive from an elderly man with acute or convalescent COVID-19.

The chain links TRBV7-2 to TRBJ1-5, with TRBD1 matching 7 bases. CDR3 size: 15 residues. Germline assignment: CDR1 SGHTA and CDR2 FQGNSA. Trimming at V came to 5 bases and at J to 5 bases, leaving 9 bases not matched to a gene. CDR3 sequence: CASSRRGGADQPQHF. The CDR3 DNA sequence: TGTGCCAGCAGCCGGCGAGGGGGCGCCGATCAGCCCCAGCATTTT.

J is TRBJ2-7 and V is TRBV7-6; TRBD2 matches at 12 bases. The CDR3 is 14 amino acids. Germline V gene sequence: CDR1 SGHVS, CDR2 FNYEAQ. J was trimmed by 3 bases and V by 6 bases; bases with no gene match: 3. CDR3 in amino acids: CASSRLAGDYEQYF. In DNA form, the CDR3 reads TGTGCCAGCAGTCGACTAGCGGGGGACTACGAGCAGTACTTC.

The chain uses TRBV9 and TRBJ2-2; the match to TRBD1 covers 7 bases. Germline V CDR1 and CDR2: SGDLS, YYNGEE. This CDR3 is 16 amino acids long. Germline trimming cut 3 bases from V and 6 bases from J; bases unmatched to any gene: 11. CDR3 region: CASSANRDRRSGELFF. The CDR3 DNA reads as TGTGCCAGCAGCGCCAACCGGGACAGACGGTCCGGGGAGCTGTTTTTT.

In nucleotides, the CDR3 is TGTGCCAGCAGTACTTGGACAGGGAGCTCCTACAATGAGCAGTTCTTC. Its protein product is CASSTWTGSSYNEQFF. The chain has TRBV27 and TRBJ2-1, with TRBD1 matching over 8 bases. CDR3 size: 16 residues. Germline V gene lookup returns CDR1 MNHEY and CDR2 SMNVEV (reference sequence). Trimming at V came to 5 bases and at J to 0 bases, leaving 6 bases not matched to a gene.

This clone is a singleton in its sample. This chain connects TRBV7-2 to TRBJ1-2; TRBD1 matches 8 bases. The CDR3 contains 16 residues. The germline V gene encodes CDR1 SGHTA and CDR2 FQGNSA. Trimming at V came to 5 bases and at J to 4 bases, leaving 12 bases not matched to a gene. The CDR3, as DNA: TGTGCCAGCAGCATCAACAGGGGGGGACAGGTCTATGGCTACACCTTC. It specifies CASSINRGGQVYGYTF.

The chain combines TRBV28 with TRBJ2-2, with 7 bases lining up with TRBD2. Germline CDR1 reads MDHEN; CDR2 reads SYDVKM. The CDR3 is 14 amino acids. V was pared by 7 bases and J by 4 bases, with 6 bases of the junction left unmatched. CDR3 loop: CASNQRGSTGELFF. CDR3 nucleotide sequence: TGTGCCAGCAACCAGCGGGGAAGCACCGGGGAGCTGTTTTTT.

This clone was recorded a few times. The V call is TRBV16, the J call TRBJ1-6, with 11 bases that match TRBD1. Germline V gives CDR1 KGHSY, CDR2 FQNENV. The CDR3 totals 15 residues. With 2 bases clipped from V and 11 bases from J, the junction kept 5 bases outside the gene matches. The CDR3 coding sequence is TGTGCCAGCAGCCAACGGGACAGGGGGTACGCACCCCTCCACTTT. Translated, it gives CASSQRDRGYAPLHF.

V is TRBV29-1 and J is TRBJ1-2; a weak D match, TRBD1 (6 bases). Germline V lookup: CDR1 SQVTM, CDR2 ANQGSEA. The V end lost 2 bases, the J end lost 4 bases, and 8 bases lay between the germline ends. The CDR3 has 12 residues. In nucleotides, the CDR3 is TGCAGCGTTGAATCCAGGGGCTATGGCTACACCTTC. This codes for CSVESRGYGYTF. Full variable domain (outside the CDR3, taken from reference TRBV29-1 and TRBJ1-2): SAVISQKPSRDICQRGTSLTIQCQVDSQVTMMFWYRQQPGQSLTLIATANQGSEATYESGFVIDKFPISRPNLTFSTLTVSNMSPEDSSIYLCSVESRGYGYTFGSGTRLTVV.

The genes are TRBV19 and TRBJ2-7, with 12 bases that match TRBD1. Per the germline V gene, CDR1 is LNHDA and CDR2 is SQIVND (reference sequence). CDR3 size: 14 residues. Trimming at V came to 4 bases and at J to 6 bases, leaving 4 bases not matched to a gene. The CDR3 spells CASSNRDRGREQYF. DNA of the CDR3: TGTGCCAGTAGTAACCGGGACAGGGGGCGCGAGCAGTACTTC.

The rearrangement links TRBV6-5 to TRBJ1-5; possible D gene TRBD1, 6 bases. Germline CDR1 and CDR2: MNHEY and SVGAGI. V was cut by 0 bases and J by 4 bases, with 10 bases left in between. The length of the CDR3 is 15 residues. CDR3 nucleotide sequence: TGTGCCAGCAGTTACTCAGGCAGGGGAAATCAGCCCCAGCATTTT. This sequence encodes CASSYSGRGNQPQHF.

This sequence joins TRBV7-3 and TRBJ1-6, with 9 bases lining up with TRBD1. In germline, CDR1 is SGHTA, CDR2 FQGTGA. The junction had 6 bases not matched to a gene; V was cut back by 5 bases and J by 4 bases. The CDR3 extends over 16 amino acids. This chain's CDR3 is CASSAQGAGYNSPLHF. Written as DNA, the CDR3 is TGTGCCAGCAGCGCACAGGGGGCGGGTTATAATTCACCCCTCCACTTT. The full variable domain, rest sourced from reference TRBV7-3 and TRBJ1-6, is GAGVSQTPSNKVTEKGKYVELRCDPISGHTALYWYRQSLGQGPEFLIYFQGTGAADDSGLPNDRFFAVRPEGSVSTLKIQRTERGDSAVYLCASSAQGAGYNSPLHFGNGTRLTVT.

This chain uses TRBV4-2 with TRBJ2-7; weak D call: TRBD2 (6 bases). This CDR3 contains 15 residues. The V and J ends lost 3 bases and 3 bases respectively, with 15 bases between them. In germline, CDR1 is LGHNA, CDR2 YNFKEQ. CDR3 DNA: TGTGCCAGCAGCCAGGCTCTCCGGACTATCTACGAGCAGTACTTC. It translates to CASSQALRTIYEQYF.

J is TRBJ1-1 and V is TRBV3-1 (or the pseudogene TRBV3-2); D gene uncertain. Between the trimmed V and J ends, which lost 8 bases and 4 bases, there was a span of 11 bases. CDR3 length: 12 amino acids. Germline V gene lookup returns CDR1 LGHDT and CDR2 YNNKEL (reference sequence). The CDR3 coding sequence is TGTGCCAGCGGCTGGGCGGGCACTGAAGCTTTCTTT. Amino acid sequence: CASGWAGTEAFF.

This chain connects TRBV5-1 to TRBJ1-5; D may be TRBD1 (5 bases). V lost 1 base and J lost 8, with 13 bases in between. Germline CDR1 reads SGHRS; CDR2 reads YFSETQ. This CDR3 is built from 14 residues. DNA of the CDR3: TGCGCCAGCAGCTTGCTGGGGCAGGCGGAGCCCCAGCATTTT. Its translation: CASSLLGQAEPQHF.

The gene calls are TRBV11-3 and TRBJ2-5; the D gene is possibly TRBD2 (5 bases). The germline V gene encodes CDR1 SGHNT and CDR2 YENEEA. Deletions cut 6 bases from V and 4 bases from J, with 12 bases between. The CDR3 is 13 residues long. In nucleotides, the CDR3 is TGTGCCAGCAGTCGACTAATTGGAGAGACCCAGTACTTC. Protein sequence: CASSRLIGETQYF.

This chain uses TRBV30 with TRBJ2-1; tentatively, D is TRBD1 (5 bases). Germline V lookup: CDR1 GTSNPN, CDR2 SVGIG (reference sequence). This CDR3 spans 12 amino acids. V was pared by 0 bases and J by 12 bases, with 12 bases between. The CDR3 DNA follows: TGTGCCTGGAGTGTACCTCTTAGGGGGCAGTTCTTC. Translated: CAWSVPLRGQFF.

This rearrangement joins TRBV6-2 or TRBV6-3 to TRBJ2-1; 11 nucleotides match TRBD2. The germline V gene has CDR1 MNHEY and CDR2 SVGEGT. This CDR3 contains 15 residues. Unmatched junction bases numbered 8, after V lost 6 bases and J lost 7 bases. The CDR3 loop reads CASSLLAGAYNEQFF. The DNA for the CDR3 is TGTGCCAGCAGCCTACTAGCGGGGGCGTATAATGAGCAGTTCTTC.

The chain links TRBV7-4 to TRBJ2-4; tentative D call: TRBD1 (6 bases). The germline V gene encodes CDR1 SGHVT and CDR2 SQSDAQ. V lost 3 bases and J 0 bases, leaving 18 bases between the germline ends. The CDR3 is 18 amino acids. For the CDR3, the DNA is TGTGCCAGCAGCTTCTTGACGACAGGACCCTTAGCCAAAAACATTCAGTACTTC. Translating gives CASSFLTTGPLAKNIQYF.

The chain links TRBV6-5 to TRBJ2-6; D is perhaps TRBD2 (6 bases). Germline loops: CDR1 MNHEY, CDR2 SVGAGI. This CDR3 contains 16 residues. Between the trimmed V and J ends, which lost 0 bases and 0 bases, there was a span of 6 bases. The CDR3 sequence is CASSYSGGSGANVLTF. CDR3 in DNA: TGTGCCAGCAGTTACTCCGGGGGCTCTGGGGCCAACGTCCTGACTTTC.